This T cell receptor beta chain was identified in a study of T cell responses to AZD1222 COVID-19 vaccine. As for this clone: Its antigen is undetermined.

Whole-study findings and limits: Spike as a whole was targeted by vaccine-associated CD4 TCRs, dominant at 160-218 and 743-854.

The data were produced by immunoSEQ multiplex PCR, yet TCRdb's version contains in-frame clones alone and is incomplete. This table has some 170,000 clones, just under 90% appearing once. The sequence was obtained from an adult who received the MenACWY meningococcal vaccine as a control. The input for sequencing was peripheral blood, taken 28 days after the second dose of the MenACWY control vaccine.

CDR3 coding DNA: TGTGCCAGCAGCGAAACTACAGGGGGGACTGAAGCTTTCTTT. Protein product: CASSETTGGTEAFF. The chain carries TRBV2 and TRBJ1-1; TRBD1 matches at 8 bases. The CDR3 length is 14 residues. V lost 6 bases to trimming and J lost 5 bases; unmatched junction nucleotides: 8. Germline loops: CDR1 SNHLY, CDR2 FYNNEI.